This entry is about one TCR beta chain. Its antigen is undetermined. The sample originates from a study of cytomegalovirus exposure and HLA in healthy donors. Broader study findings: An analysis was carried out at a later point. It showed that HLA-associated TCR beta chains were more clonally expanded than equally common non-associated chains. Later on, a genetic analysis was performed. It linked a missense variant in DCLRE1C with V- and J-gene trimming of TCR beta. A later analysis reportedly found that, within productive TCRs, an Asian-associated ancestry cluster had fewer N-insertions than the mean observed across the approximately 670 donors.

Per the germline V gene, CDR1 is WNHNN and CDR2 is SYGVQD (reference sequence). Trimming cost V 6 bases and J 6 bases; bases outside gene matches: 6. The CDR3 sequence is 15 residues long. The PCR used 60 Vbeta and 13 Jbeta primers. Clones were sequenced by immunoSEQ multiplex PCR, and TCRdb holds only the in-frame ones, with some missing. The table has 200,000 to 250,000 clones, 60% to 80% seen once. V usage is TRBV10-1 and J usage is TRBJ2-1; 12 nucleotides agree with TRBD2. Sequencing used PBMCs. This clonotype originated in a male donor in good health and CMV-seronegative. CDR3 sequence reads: CASSWGTSGLNEQFF. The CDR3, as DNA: TGCGCCAGCAGCTGGGGGACTAGCGGGCTCAATGAGCAGTTCTTC.